Listed below are T cell receptor beta chains from one sample, sequenced in a study of blood T cell repertoires in COVID-19. Clones were sequenced by immunoSEQ multiplex PCR, and TCRdb holds only the in-frame ones, with some missing. Found here are about 260,000 clones, about nine tenths of them singletons; the top ten hold over 7.5%. The material sequenced was peripheral blood. The receptors were gathered from a middle-aged man who had recovered from COVID-19. CDR3s include the opening cysteine and the closing phenylalanine or tryptophan. The D gene is left open where the match is weak. Part of the rows lack a size; the others show once, few, many or a class for expanded clones.

CDR3 protein	CDR3 DNA	V gene	D gene	J gene	clone size
CASSYTSRLGGGGYTF	TGTGCCAGCAGTTACACCTCCCGGTTAGGGGGCGGCGGCTACACCTTC	TRBV7-8	TRBD1	TRBJ1-2	-
CASGFGTGTYEQYF	TGTGCCAGCGGATTCGGGACAGGGACTTACGAGCAGTACTTC	TRBV5-6	TRBD1	TRBJ2-7	-
CASRDRGGTGNVGELFF	TGTGCCAGCAGGGACAGGGGCGGGACGGGTAATGTCGGGGAGCTGTTTTTT	TRBV7-2	TRBD1	TRBJ2-2	-
CASSQQGLMNTEAFF	TGTGCCAGCAGCCAACAGGGGTTAATGAACACTGAAGCTTTCTTT	TRBV6-6	TRBD1	TRBJ1-1	-
CASSIEAGEDGEQYF	TGTGCCAGTAGTATAGAAGCGGGGGAGGATGGCGAGCAGTACTTC	TRBV19	TRBD2	TRBJ2-7	-
CASTGREAFF	TGTGCCAGCACGGGAAGAGAAGCTTTCTTT	TRBV2	-	TRBJ1-1	-
CSARASETQYF	TGCAGTGCTAGAGCAAGCGAGACCCAGTACTTC	TRBV20-1	-	TRBJ2-5	-
CASSLGLAGGARDTQYF	TGTGCCAGCAGCTTGGGGCTAGCGGGGGGAGCTAGGGATACGCAGTATTTT	TRBV5-4	TRBD2	TRBJ2-3	-
CASSSTSGGPLNSYEQYF	TGTGCCAGCAGCTCAACTAGCGGAGGTCCCCTGAATTCCTACGAGCAGTACTTC	TRBV7-9	TRBD2	TRBJ2-7	once
CASSTQNNRGGYTF	TGTGCCAGTAGTACCCAAAACAACAGGGGCGGCTACACCTTC	TRBV19	TRBD1	TRBJ1-2	-
CASSVAASGRVEYEQYF	TGTGCCAGCAGCGTAGCGGCTAGCGGGAGGGTGGAATACGAGCAGTACTTC	TRBV9	TRBD2	TRBJ2-7	-
CAISADRDSNEKLFF	TGTGCCATCAGTGCGGACCGGGACAGTAATGAAAAACTGTTTTTT	TRBV10-3	TRBD1	TRBJ1-4	-
CASSPRVYQPQHF	TGTGCCAGCAGCCCCAGGGTTTATCAGCCCCAGCATTTT	TRBV7-8	-	TRBJ1-5	-
CASSLGGTRIGNEQFF	TGTGCCAGCAGCCTAGGGGGGACTAGGATAGGTAATGAGCAGTTCTTC	TRBV7-8	TRBD2	TRBJ2-1	-
CASSRDSLAGELFF	TGTGCCAGCAGCCGGGACAGCCTGGCCGGGGAGCTGTTTTTT	TRBV11-2	TRBD1	TRBJ2-2	-
CASSLRTSGVYEQYF	TGTGCCAGCAGCCTCAGGACTAGCGGGGTCTACGAGCAGTACTTC	TRBV13	TRBD2	TRBJ2-7	-
CSVGGGPSYNEQFF	TGCAGCGTTGGGGGGGGGCCTTCCTACAATGAGCAGTTCTTC	TRBV29-1	-	TRBJ2-1	-
CASSEALGGQPQHF	TGTGCCAGCAGTGAAGCGCTGGGAGGCCAGCCCCAGCATTTT	TRBV6-1	-	TRBJ1-5	-
CASSFFGTGELFF	TGTGCCAGCAGTTTTTTCGGCACCGGGGAGCTGTTTTTT	TRBV12-3/TRBV12-4	-	TRBJ2-2	-
CASSLIIRNEQFF	TGTGCCAGCAGCCTTATAATTCGCAATGAGCAGTTCTTC	TRBV12-3/TRBV12-4	-	TRBJ2-1	-
CAWKERRTLQTQYF	TGTGCCTGGAAGGAGCGACGGACTCTGCAGACCCAGTACTTC	TRBV30	-	TRBJ2-5	-
CASSAGTSYEQYF	TGCGCCAGCAGTGCCGGGACTAGTTACGAGCAGTACTTC	TRBV5-1	TRBD2	TRBJ2-7	-
CASSYSNLAGGGYEQYF	TGTGCCAGCAGTTACTCGAATTTAGCGGGAGGGGGCTACGAGCAGTACTTC	TRBV6-2/TRBV6-3	TRBD2	TRBJ2-7	-
CASSYMDWGEQYF	TGTGCCAGCAGTTACATGGACTGGGGCGAGCAGTACTTC	TRBV6-2/TRBV6-3	-	TRBJ2-7	-
CASSKRDRGREKLFF	TGTGCCAGCAGCAAAAGGGACAGGGGACGTGAAAAACTATTTTTT	TRBV21-1	-	TRBJ1-4	-
CASSLDGGKFSGNTIYF	TGCGCCAGCAGCTTGGACGGGGGTAAATTCTCTGGAAACACCATATATTTT	TRBV5-1	-	TRBJ1-3	-
CASTLGQPSSEAFF	TGTGCCAGTACCCTGGGACAGCCATCCTCTGAAGCTTTCTTT	TRBV19	TRBD1	TRBJ1-1	-
CATTGGEPYEQYF	TGTGCCACCACAGGGGGGGAACCCTACGAGCAGTACTTC	TRBV2	-	TRBJ2-7	-
CASSLGTDHYEQYF	TGTGCCAGCAGCCTCGGGACTGATCACTACGAGCAGTACTTC	TRBV7-9	-	TRBJ2-7	once
CATSPGGTLEEQFF	TGTGCCACCTCCCCAGGGGGCACCCTCGAGGAGCAGTTCTTC	TRBV10-3	TRBD1	TRBJ2-1	-
CASSQEGAGKNSPLHF	TGCGCCAGCAGCCAAGAAGGGGCAGGGAAGAATTCACCCCTCCACTTT	TRBV4-1	-	TRBJ1-6	-
CASSWASAGGPASEQFF	TGTGCCAGCAGTTGGGCTTCGGCGGGAGGGCCTGCCAGTGAGCAGTTCTTC	TRBV27	TRBD2	TRBJ2-1	-
CASSYRLTNYGYTF	TGTGCCAGCAGCTACAGGCTAACTAACTATGGCTACACCTTC	TRBV13	-	TRBJ1-2	-
CASSPGLAGHTDTQYF	TGTGCCAGCAGCCCCGGACTAGCGGGGCACACAGATACGCAGTATTTT	TRBV7-3	TRBD2	TRBJ2-3	-
CASSSSHDRLGETQYF	TGTGCCAGCAGCAGTAGTCACGATAGATTGGGCGAGACCCAGTACTTC	TRBV7-2	-	TRBJ2-5	-
CASSWPRLAGAYNEQFF	TGCGCCAGCAGCTGGCCCAGACTAGCGGGGGCGTACAATGAGCAGTTCTTC	TRBV5-1	TRBD2	TRBJ2-1	-
CASSSRRGGPTSTDTQYF	TGTGCCAGCAGCTCCCGTCGAGGGGGACCAACTAGCACAGATACGCAGTATTTT	TRBV7-9	-	TRBJ2-3	-
CASTTGITRVSYNEQFF	TGCGCCAGCACGACCGGAATAACTAGAGTATCCTACAATGAGCAGTTCTTC	TRBV23-1	-	TRBJ2-1	-
CASAATVNQPQHF	TGTGCCAGCGCCGCGACAGTCAATCAGCCCCAGCATTTT	TRBV3-1/TRBV3-2	-	TRBJ1-5	-
CASSFDSGGTDTQYF	TGTGCCAGCAGCTTCGATTCGGGGGGGACAGATACGCAGTATTTT	TRBV7-2	TRBD2	TRBJ2-3	-
CASSARLAGITDTQYF	TGTGCCAGCAGCGCAAGACTAGCGGGGATCACAGATACGCAGTATTTT	TRBV9	TRBD2	TRBJ2-3	-
CASSFFSGSNTGELFF	TGTGCCAGCAGCTTCTTTTCCGGGTCGAACACCGGGGAGCTGTTTTTT	TRBV5-6	-	TRBJ2-2	few
CASSLLLGGVSTYEQYF	TGTGCCAGCTCCCTCCTTTTGGGCGGGGTGTCCACCTACGAGCAGTACTTC	TRBV18	-	TRBJ2-7	once
CASPKPGSGNTIYF	TGTGCCAGCCCCAAACCGGGCTCTGGAAACACCATATATTTT	TRBV6-5	-	TRBJ1-3	-
CASSLGQGMRDTQYF	TGCGCCAGCAGCTTAGGACAGGGAATGCGGGATACGCAGTATTTT	TRBV5-1	TRBD1	TRBJ2-3	-
CASSLGTSGASQETQYF	TGTGCCAGCAGCTTAGGTACTAGCGGGGCTTCCCAAGAGACCCAGTACTTC	TRBV11-2	TRBD2	TRBJ2-5	-
CASSRQANEPQYF	TGCGCCAGCAGTCGACAGGCAAATGAGCCCCAGTACTTC	TRBV5-1	-	TRBJ2-5	-
CSVEGRHYEQYF	TGCAGCGTTGAGGGCAGGCACTACGAGCAGTACTTC	TRBV29-1	-	TRBJ2-7	-
CASSQFEPGLNTEAFF	TGTGCCAGCAGCCAATTTGAGCCAGGGCTGAACACTGAAGCTTTCTTT	TRBV16	-	TRBJ1-1	-
CASSPGTSGTDTQYF	TGTGCCAGCAGCCCCGGGACTAGCGGCACAGATACGCAGTATTTT	TRBV5-6	TRBD2	TRBJ2-3	-
CASSSTSGRSEQYF	TGTGCCAGCAGCTCGACTAGCGGGAGAAGCGAGCAGTACTTC	TRBV6-5	TRBD2	TRBJ2-7	-
CASSLEARAFDTQYF	TGCGCCAGCAGCTTGGAGGCGCGGGCCTTTGATACGCAGTATTTT	TRBV5-1	-	TRBJ2-3	-
CAWRLAGVGEQYF	TGTGCCTGGAGACTAGCGGGAGTCGGGGAGCAGTACTTC	TRBV30	TRBD2	TRBJ2-7	-
CASSSFSTDTQYF	TGCGCCAGCAGCTCATTTAGCACAGATACGCAGTATTTT	TRBV5-1	-	TRBJ2-3	-
CASRLAGEQYF	TGTGCCAGCAGACTAGCGGGAGAGCAGTACTTC	TRBV2	TRBD2	TRBJ2-7	-
CASSRLWTGGMDEQYF	TGTGCCAGCAGCCGCCTTTGGACAGGGGGCATGGACGAGCAGTACTTC	TRBV13	TRBD1	TRBJ2-7	-
CASSYSGAGVRNEQFF	TGTGCCAGCAGTTACTCGGGAGCGGGAGTCAGGAATGAGCAGTTCTTC	TRBV6-6	TRBD2	TRBJ2-1	-